Each of the 28 T cell receptor beta chains below was sequenced from the same sample in a study of T cells after yellow fever vaccination (dated by TCRdb to the late 2010s). The treatment or condition label of this sample denotes: live attenuated yellow fever vaccine strain. Receptor amplification or capture employed 5' RACE. Sequenced on an Illumina HiSeq 2500. TCRdb passed the public sequencing reads through fastp at Q25 and MiXCR, retaining productive beta sequences. Records with the same CDR3 protein are collapsed into one entry carrying the most frequent genes and DNA. This sample gives 450,000 to 550,000 distinct CDR3 sequences in total; about 19% of them show up just once. The top ten hold roughly an eighth of the sample. Source: PBMCs, taken 15 days after the yellow fever booster vaccination. The receptors derive from a man aged 25 to 40 who received the YFV17D yellow fever vaccine.

This clonotype came up a few times. The chain is built from TRBV15 and TRBJ2-7; 10 bases match TRBD2. Germline CDR1 and CDR2: LNHNV and YYDKDF (reference sequence). The CDR3 runs to 15 residues. The ends lost 0 bases at V and 3 bases at J; junction bases unmatched: 2. The CDR3 loop reads CATSRDLAGDYEQYF. The CDR3 DNA reads as TGTGCCACCAGCAGAGACCTAGCGGGGGACTACGAGCAGTACTTC.

The V and J genes are TRBV29-1 and TRBJ1-1; 8 bases align to TRBD1. The V segment lost 3 bases and the J segment 4 bases; nucleotides outside the gene matches: 4. This CDR3 contains 13 residues. The V gene's germline CDR1 is SQVTM and CDR2 ANQGSEA. This CDR3 is CSVDQGAGTEAFF. The CDR3 coding sequence is TGCAGCGTTGATCAGGGGGCAGGCACTGAAGCTTTCTTT.

The chain has TRBV29-1 and TRBJ2-1; 9 positions match TRBD1. This CDR3 contains 13 residues. Trimming at V came to 7 bases and at J to 7 bases, leaving 8 bases not matched to a gene. CDR1 and CDR2 from the germline V gene are SQVTM and ANQGSEA. This chain's CDR3 is CSADDRGGNEQFF. The CDR3 DNA reads TGCAGCGCTGACGACAGGGGGGGTAATGAGCAGTTCTTC.

This clonotype was found a few times. This sequence joins TRBV20-1 and TRBJ2-7, with TRBD2 matching over 8 bases. The V gene end was trimmed by 5 bases and the J gene end by 2 bases; junction bases not matched to a gene: 8. Germline-derived CDR1 and CDR2 are DFQATT and SNEGSKA (reference sequence). The CDR3 consists of 14 residues. CDR3 region: CSAREGTRAYEQYF. The CDR3 nucleotides are TGCAGTGCTCGGGAGGGGACAAGGGCCTACGAGCAGTACTTC.

This clonotype showed up just a few times. The chain recombines TRBV12-3 or TRBV12-4 with TRBJ2-5; D is possibly TRBD1 or TRBD2 (5 bases each). Trimming left V 1 base short and J 7 bases short, with 7 bases between. The CDR3 runs to 12 residues. The CDR3 nucleotides read TGTGCCAGCAGTTTAGGGGGGACGACCCAGTACTTC. Translated, it gives CASSLGGTTQYF.

The chain joins TRBV20-1 to TRBJ2-1; 11 bases fit TRBD1. The CDR3 is made up of 14 amino acids. CDR1 and CDR2 (germline): DFQATT, SNEGSKA (reference sequence). The trim removed 5 bases at V and 10 bases at J, leaving 10 bases unmatched. The CDR3 DNA reads TGCAGTGCTGGCCGGGACAGGGGGAGTAGAGAGCAGTTCTTC. This sequence encodes CSAGRDRGSREQFF.

The rearrangement uses TRBV28 and TRBJ1-2, with 9 positions matching TRBD1. Trimming cost V 6 bases and J 4 bases; bases outside gene matches: 15. CDR1 MDHEN and CDR2 SYDVKM come from the germline V gene. CDR3 length: 17 residues. The CDR3 nucleotides read TGTGCCAGCAGCCTATCTTCCGGGACAGGGAGTGGCTATGGCTACACCTTC. Translated: CASSLSSGTGSGYGYTF.

This clonotype was observed a handful of times. The chain joins TRBV25-1 to TRBJ1-6, with D perhaps matching TRBD1 (5 bases). The germline V gene has CDR1 MGHDK and CDR2 SYGVNS. The germline V and J ends were trimmed by 3 bases and 8 bases, with 17 bases remaining between them. The CDR3 has 16 residues. In nucleotides, the CDR3 is TGTGCCAGCAGTGAGCTCAGGGCCCGGGGAGATTCACCCCTCCACTTT. Translating gives CASSELRARGDSPLHF.

This clonotype was picked up a small number of times. The chain is built from TRBV12-3 or TRBV12-4 and TRBJ2-5; maybe TRBD2 (5 bases). Trimming removed 1 base from V and 4 bases from J, with 13 bases in between. The CDR3 covers 15 residues. The CDR3 loop is CASSLDGLAGETQYF. The CDR3 DNA reads TGTGCCAGCAGTTTAGACGGTCTCGCGGGAGAGACCCAGTACTTC.

The chain recombines TRBV12-3 or TRBV12-4 with TRBJ2-3, with 13 bases that match TRBD2. This CDR3 comprises 15 residues. J was trimmed by 6 bases and V by 5 bases; bases with no gene match: 5. CDR3 DNA sequence: TGTGCCAGCAGTAAACTAGCGGGAGGGGGTGATACGCAGTATTTT. Translating it yields CASSKLAGGGDTQYF.

The CDR3 DNA follows: TGTGCCAGCAGTGAAGGGTTAGAAGCTTTCTTT. Its translation is CASSEGLEAFF. The chain combines TRBV2 with TRBJ1-1; D is undetermined. The CDR3 runs to 11 residues. V shed 1 base and J shed 8 bases, with 5 bases lying between them. Germline lookup yields CDR1 SNHLY and CDR2 FYNNEI.

A few counts support this clonotype. This chain uses TRBV20-1 with TRBJ2-2; D remains ambiguous. There are 13 residues in the CDR3. Deletions cut 3 bases from V and 2 bases from J, with 7 bases between. In germline, CDR1 is DFQATT, CDR2 SNEGSKA (reference sequence). CDR3 amino acids: CSASWGNTGELFF. The CDR3 DNA reads TGCAGTGCTAGTTGGGGAAACACCGGGGAGCTGTTTTTT.

The chain employs TRBV6-1 and TRBJ2-5; D perhaps matches TRBD1 (6 bases). CDR1 is MNHNS, CDR2 SASEGT, per germline. There are 13 residues in the CDR3. Deletions cut 8 bases from V and 2 bases from J, with 12 bases between. CDR3 nucleotides: TGTGCCAGCGGGGGCGGACTGCAAGAGACCCAGTACTTC. Amino acids: CASGGGLQETQYF.

The table lists this clonotype with many counts. This chain's CDR3 is CASSLFGTEAFF. The DNA of the CDR3 is TGTGCCAGCAGCTTATTTGGCACTGAAGCTTTCTTT. The rearrangement links TRBV7-2 to TRBJ1-1; no clear D gene. V was trimmed by 2 bases and J by 4 bases, leaving 5 bases between them. From germline, CDR1 is SGHTA and CDR2 FQGNSA. There are 12 residues in the CDR3.

The J gene is TRBJ2-1, the V gene TRBV29-1, with 12 bases aligning to TRBD1. Germline V gene sequence: CDR1 SQVTM, CDR2 ANQGSEA. Trimming removed 8 bases from V and 9 bases from J; junction bases left unmatched: 11. The length of the CDR3 is 14 residues. The CDR3 DNA follows: TGCAGCATGAGGTGGGACAGGGGGCGCATTGAGCAGTTCTTC. It is translated as CSMRWDRGRIEQFF.

The chain links TRBV9 to TRBJ2-5; perhaps D is TRBD1 or TRBD2 (7 bases each). Trimming took off 3 bases at V and 5 bases at J, with 20 bases between the two ends. The CDR3 length is 16 residues. Per germline, CDR1 SGDLS and CDR2 YYNGEE. The CDR3 DNA is TGTGCCAGCAGCGCGAGCATGGGGAGGGGGCGTGAGACCCAGTACTTC. Protein product: CASSASMGRGRETQYF.

This clonotype was picked up a small number of times. The CDR3, as DNA: TGTGCCAGCAGACGAACAGGGATCTCCTACAATGAGCAGTTCTTC. It codes for CASRRTGISYNEQFF. This sequence joins TRBV3-1 and TRBJ2-1; tentatively, D is TRBD1 (6 bases). CDR3 length equals 15 residues. V was pared by 6 bases and J by 0 bases, with 12 bases between. Germline assignment: CDR1 LGHDT and CDR2 YNNKEL (reference sequence).

This clonotype was detected a few times. The chain recombines TRBV7-2 with TRBJ2-7; 9 bases map to TRBD1. V was pared by 5 bases and J by 1 base, with 6 bases of the junction left unmatched. From germline, CDR1 is SGHTA and CDR2 FQGNSA. The CDR3 consists of 15 residues. The CDR3 protein is CASSRGTGMSYEQYF. The CDR3 DNA follows: TGTGCCAGCAGCCGAGGGACAGGGATGTCCTACGAGCAGTACTTC.

This clonotype has more than one count but fewer than ten. The rearrangement links TRBV7-9 to TRBJ2-4; tentatively, D is TRBD1 (7 bases). V dropped 5 bases and J dropped 3 bases, with 14 bases sitting between them. Germline values: CDR1 SEHNR, CDR2 FQNEAQ (reference sequence). This CDR3 has 15 residues. The CDR3 nucleotides read TGTGCCAGCAGCGCGCAGGGGGGAGGCAAAAACATTCAGTACTTC. It encodes CASSAQGGGKNIQYF. Full variable domain (outside the CDR3, taken from reference TRBV7-9 and TRBJ2-4): DTGVSQNPRHKITKRGQNVTFRCDPISEHNRLYWYRQTLGQGPEFLTYFQNEAQLEKSRLLSDRFSAERPKGSFSTLEIQRTEQGDSAMYLCASSAQGGGKNIQYFGAGTRLSVL.

This clonotype turned up a few times. J is TRBJ2-5 and V is TRBV5-1; the D gene could be TRBD1 or TRBD2 (5 bases each). Germline assignment: CDR1 SGHRS and CDR2 YFSETQ. Trimming took 0 bases from V and 3 from J, leaving 9 bases between them. The CDR3 is made up of 14 amino acids. The DNA of the CDR3 is TGCGCCAGCAGCTTGGCCCGAGGGGAAGAGACCCAGTACTTC. This gives the protein CASSLARGEETQYF.

This clonotype has a handful of counts. The chain employs TRBV28 and TRBJ2-3; tentatively, D is TRBD2 (6 bases). CDR1 is MDHEN, CDR2 SYDVKM, per germline. With 0 bases removed from V and 1 base from J, the gap between germline ends came to 11 bases. The CDR3 is made up of 16 amino acids. This CDR3 reads CASSLWEGTGTDTQYF. CDR3 bases: TGTGCCAGCAGTTTATGGGAGGGGACGGGCACAGATACGCAGTATTTT.

The J gene is TRBJ2-7, the V gene TRBV3-1; D gene uncertain. This CDR3 contains 13 residues. Trimming removed 1 base at V and 1 base at J, with 5 bases between. Germline-derived CDR1 and CDR2 are LGHDT and YNNKEL (reference sequence). The CDR3 loop is CASSQGVSYEQYF. The CDR3 bases are TGTGCCAGCAGCCAAGGGGTTTCCTACGAGCAGTACTTC.

The chain is built from TRBV27 and TRBJ2-1; TRBD1 might be the D (6 bases). Germline assignment: CDR1 MNHEY and CDR2 SMNVEV (reference sequence). The V end lost 6 bases, the J end lost 6 bases, and 12 bases lay between the germline ends. CDR3 length: 13 residues. CDR3 sequence reads: CASSAFRGNEQFF. CDR3 nucleotides: TGTGCCAGCAGCGCCTTCAGGGGCAATGAGCAGTTCTTC.

This clonotype was detected a few times. The chain joins TRBV6-2 or TRBV6-3 to TRBJ1-1; 7 nucleotides align to TRBD1. The J segment lost 6 bases and the V segment lost 5 bases, leaving 12 bases of the junction unmatched. The germline gives CDR1 MNHEY, CDR2 SVGEGT. The CDR3 loop spans 15 amino acids. CDR3 amino acids: CASSTSATGESEAFF. The CDR3 region has the DNA TGTGCCAGCAGTACGTCCGCTACAGGGGAATCTGAAGCTTTCTTT.

The rearrangement uses TRBV4-3 and TRBJ2-3, with TRBD1 as a possible D gene (5 bases). The germline CDR1 and CDR2 sequences are LGHNA and YSLEER. The CDR3 is made up of 17 amino acids. Trimming removed 0 bases at V and 1 base at J, with 14 bases between. The CDR3 DNA sequence: TGCGCCAGCAGCCAAGAACAGACAGTACGACGCACAGATACGCAGTATTTT. Its translation: CASSQEQTVRRTDTQYF.

The CDR3 loop reads CSARQGSQPQHF. CDR3 nucleotides: TGCAGTGCCAGACAGGGTAGCCAGCCCCAGCATTTT. This rearrangement joins TRBV20-1 to TRBJ1-5; the match to TRBD1 covers 7 bases. J gave up 7 bases and V 6 bases, and 6 bases lay outside the gene matches. The CDR3 runs 12 residues. The germline gives CDR1 DFQATT, CDR2 SNEGSKA (reference sequence).

In its sample, this clonotype was seen a few times. The rearrangement uses TRBV7-9 and TRBJ2-7; D possibly corresponds to TRBD2 (6 bases). The CDR3 covers 11 residues. V lost 6 bases and J 5 bases, leaving 8 bases between the germline ends. Germline-derived CDR1 and CDR2 are SEHNR and FQNEAQ (reference sequence). The DNA for the CDR3 is TGTGCCAGCAGGGGAGGAAACGAGCAGTACTTC. This encodes CASRGGNEQYF.

This clonotype came up a few times. The gene calls are TRBV5-6 and TRBJ2-7; possible D gene TRBD1, 5 bases. The germline CDR1 and CDR2 sequences are SGHDT and YYEEEE. CDR3 length equals 14 residues. V lost 2 bases to trimming and J lost 3 bases, with 12 bases between them. CDR3 sequence reads: CASSLRAGIYEQYF. The DNA of the CDR3 is TGTGCCAGCAGCTTAAGGGCAGGGATCTACGAGCAGTACTTC.